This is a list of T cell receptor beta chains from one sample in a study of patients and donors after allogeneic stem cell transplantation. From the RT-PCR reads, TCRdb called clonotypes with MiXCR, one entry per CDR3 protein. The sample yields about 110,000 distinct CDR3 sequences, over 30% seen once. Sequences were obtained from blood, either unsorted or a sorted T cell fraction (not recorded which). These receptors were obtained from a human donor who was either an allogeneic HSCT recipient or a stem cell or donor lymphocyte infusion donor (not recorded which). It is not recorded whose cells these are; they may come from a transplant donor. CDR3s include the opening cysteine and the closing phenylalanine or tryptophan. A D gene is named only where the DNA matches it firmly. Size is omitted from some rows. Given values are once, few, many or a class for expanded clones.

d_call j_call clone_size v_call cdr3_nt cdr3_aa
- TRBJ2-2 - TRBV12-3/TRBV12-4 TGTGCCAGCACCCTTAAGGGGACCACCGGGGAGCTGTTTTTT CASTLKGTTGELFF
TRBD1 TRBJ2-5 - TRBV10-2 TGCGCCAGCAGGGGACAGATTCTTGGGACCCAGTACTTC CASRGQILGTQYF
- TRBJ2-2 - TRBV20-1 TGCAGTGCTACCCGTCGGAGCGGAGCCACCGGGGAGCTGTTTTTT CSATRRSGATGELFF
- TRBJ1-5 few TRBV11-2 TGTGCCAGCAGTCCAGGGTTGGGAGGTCTTCGGCAGCCCCAGCATTTT CASSPGLGGLRQPQHF
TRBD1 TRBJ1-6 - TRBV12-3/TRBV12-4 TGTGCCAGCAGATCCGGGACAGGGACCGGTTCACCCCTCCACTTT CASRSGTGTGSPLHF
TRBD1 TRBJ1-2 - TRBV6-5 TGTGCCAGCAGCCCTCAAGGGACAGGGAGAGGCTATGGCTACACCTTC CASSPQGTGRGYGYTF
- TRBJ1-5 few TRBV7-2 TGTGCCAGCAGCTGGGTACGGGGCCCGCAGCCCCAGCATTTT CASSWVRGPQPQHF
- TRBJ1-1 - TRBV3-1 TGTGCCAGCAGCCAAGGGGGTTTTTTGTCGACTTCTGAAGCTTTCTTT CASSQGGFLSTSEAFF
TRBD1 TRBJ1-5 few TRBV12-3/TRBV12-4 TGTGCCAGCAGCGAATTCGGGGGACAGCTATATAGCAATCAGCCCCAGCATTTT CASSEFGGQLYSNQPQHF
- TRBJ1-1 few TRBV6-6 TGTGCCAGCCGTACGGGGGTCGAAGCTTTCTTT CASRTGVEAFF
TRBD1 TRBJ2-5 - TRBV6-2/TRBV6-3 TGTGCCAGCAGCCGACAGGGGAAGGAGACCCAGTACTTC CASSRQGKETQYF
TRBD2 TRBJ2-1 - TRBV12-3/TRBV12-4 TGTGCCAGCAGTACTAGCGGTCCCTACAATGAGCAGTTCTTC CASSTSGPYNEQFF
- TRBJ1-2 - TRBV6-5 TGTGCCAGCAGTAGTTTCTCCTGGTATGGCTACACCTTC CASSSFSWYGYTF
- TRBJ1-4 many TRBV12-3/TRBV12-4 TGTGCCAGCAGTTTTCGGGACACTAATGAAAAACTGTTTTTT CASSFRDTNEKLFF
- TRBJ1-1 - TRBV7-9 TGTGCCAGCAGCTTAGAAGTGTGGGGCCATGGGTTGAACACTGAAGCTTTCTTT CASSLEVWGHGLNTEAFF
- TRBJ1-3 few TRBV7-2 TGTGCCAGCAGTTTCTTACTGAGCTCTGGAAACACCATATATTTT CASSFLLSSGNTIYF
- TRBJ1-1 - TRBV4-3 TGCGCCAGCAGCCAAGGACTCCGCTACAACAACAACACTGAAGCTTTCTTT CASSQGLRYNNNTEAFF
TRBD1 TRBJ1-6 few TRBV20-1 TGCAGTGCTAGGGACAGGGGAGTCTCACCCCTCCACTTT CSARDRGVSPLHF
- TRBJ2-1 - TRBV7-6 TGTGCCAGCAGCCGCCTCCTTAGCGGTCATGAGCAGTTCTTC CASSRLLSGHEQFF
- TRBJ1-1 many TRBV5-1 TGCGCCAGCAGCTTGGAGAGGACGAACACTGAAGCTTTCTTT CASSLERTNTEAFF
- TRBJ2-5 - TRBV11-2 TGTGCCAGCAGCCGCGGGACTCTGGGGGAGACCCAGTACTTC CASSRGTLGETQYF
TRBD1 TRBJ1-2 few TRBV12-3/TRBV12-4 TGTGCCAGCAGTAAATACCGGGACAGGGATTACGGCTACACCTTC CASSKYRDRDYGYTF
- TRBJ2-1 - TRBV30 TGTGCCTGGGCTCTGACTAAGCGAGAACAGTTCTTC CAWALTKREQFF
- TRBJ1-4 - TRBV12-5 TGTGCTAGTGGTTTGAGGGAGGGTGAAAAACTGTTTTTT CASGLREGEKLFF
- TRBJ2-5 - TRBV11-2 TGTGCCAGCATCCAGGGGCGGGGAATAGGAGAGACCCAGTACTTC CASIQGRGIGETQYF
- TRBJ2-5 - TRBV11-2 TGTGCCAGCAGCACCAAGTTAGGCCAAGAGACCCAGTACTTC CASSTKLGQETQYF